The clone carrying this T cell receptor beta chain showed up just once. Antigen specificity is unknown. Only in-frame clones appear in the TCRdb table, and some are missing; sequencing was by immunoSEQ multiplex PCR. The sample shows about 130,000 clones, 80% to 90% of them seen only once. The data derive from a study of T cell responses to AZD1222 COVID-19 vaccine. At the level of the study: Second-dose schedules of about 4 or about 12 weeks were combined. Study results and limitations: Donors were mostly white British, more females; clonal diversity possibly underestimated. At 160-218 and 743-854, vaccine-associated CD4 TCRs were dominant, and they spanned spike.

The V segment lost 2 bases and the J segment 12 bases; nucleotides outside the gene matches: 7. The germline V gene encodes CDR1 GTSNPN and CDR2 SVGIG (reference sequence). This CDR3 comprises 12 residues. This chain joins TRBV30 and TRBJ1-2; 9 bases align to TRBD1. The sample here was peripheral blood, taken on day 0 of AZD1222 vaccination. The clonotype comes from an adult in good health. CDR3 in DNA: TGTGCCTGGAGTCTACAGGGGGCTAGGGACACCTTC. This encodes CAWSLQGARDTF.